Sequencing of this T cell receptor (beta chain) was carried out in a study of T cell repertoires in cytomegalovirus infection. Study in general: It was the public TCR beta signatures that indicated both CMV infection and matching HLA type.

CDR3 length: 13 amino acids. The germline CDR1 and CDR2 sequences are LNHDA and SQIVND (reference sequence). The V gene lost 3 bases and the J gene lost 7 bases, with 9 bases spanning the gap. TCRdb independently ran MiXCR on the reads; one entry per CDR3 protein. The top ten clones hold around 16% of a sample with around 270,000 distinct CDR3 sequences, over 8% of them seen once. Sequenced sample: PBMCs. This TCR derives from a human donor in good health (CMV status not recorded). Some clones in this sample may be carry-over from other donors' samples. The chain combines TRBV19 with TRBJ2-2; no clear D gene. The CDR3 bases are TGTGCCAGTAGTATTTGGGGAATCGGGGAGCTGTTTTTT. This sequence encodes CASSIWGIGELFF.